What follows are 8 T cell receptor beta chains derived from one specimen sequenced in a study of shared clonotypes between healthy human individuals. Terminally differentiated effector memory CD45RA+ cells were excluded by CCR7 positive selection of CD45RO-negative cells. Sequencing was performed with immunoSEQ multiplex PCR; in TCRdb, only in-frame clones are kept and a portion is missing. Of some 2 million clones in the sample, approximately 94% were seen once. The sequencing input was naive CD8+ T cells sorted from blood. The receptors originated from a man in his late teens or twenties in good health.

The chain employs TRBV27 and TRBJ2-7; D might be TRBD2 (6 bases). The CDR3 has 14 residues. Trimming took off 5 bases at V and 7 bases at J, with 18 bases between the two ends. Germline V gene lookup returns CDR1 MNHEY and CDR2 SMNVEV (reference sequence). CDR3 residues: CASSGGTSRGEQYF. The CDR3 nucleotides are TGTGCCAGCAGTGGCGGGACTTCAAGGGGAGAGCAGTACTTC.

The chain employs TRBV27 and TRBJ2-2, with TRBD1 identical over 11 bases. This CDR3 is built from 16 residues. Germline CDR1 reads MNHEY; CDR2 reads SMNVEV (reference sequence). V lost 6 bases, J lost 5 bases, and 8 bases stayed unmatched. DNA for the CDR3: TGTGCCAGCAGAGGTCCCGGGACAGGGGGAACCGGGGAGCTGTTTTTT. This encodes CASRGPGTGGTGELFF.

The chain carries TRBV6-5 and TRBJ1-2; D might be TRBD1 (5 bases). V was cut by 0 bases and J by 4 bases, with 15 bases left in between. Germline assignment: CDR1 MNHEY and CDR2 SVGAGI. The CDR3 is made up of 16 amino acids. CDR3 coding DNA: TGTGCCAGCAGTTACTCGAAACAAGGGGAGGGCTATGGCTACACCTTC. Its translation: CASSYSKQGEGYGYTF.

This chain uses TRBV6-6 with TRBJ2-7; no reliable D call. The CDR3 loop spans 12 amino acids. Germline values: CDR1 MNHNY, CDR2 SVGAGI (reference sequence). The V and J ends lost 2 bases and 2 bases respectively, with 4 bases between them. The CDR3: CASSYLTYEQYF. Here the CDR3 DNA reads TGTGCCAGCAGTTACCTTACCTACGAGCAGTACTTC.

The rearrangement uses TRBV5-4 and TRBJ2-5, with TRBD2 matching over 13 bases. This CDR3 contains 19 residues. Germline assignment: CDR1 SGHNT and CDR2 YYREEE (reference sequence). V was pared by 3 bases and J by 5 bases, with 16 bases of the junction left unmatched. CDR3 sequence (DNA): TGTGCCAGCAGCTCAACTAGCGGGGGGGCTATTGCTCCAATGGAGACCCAGTACTTC. Its protein is CASSSTSGGAIAPMETQYF.

The V call is TRBV9, the J call TRBJ2-1, with TRBD2 as a possible D gene (5 bases). Trimming left V 3 bases short and J 7 bases short, with 11 bases between. In germline, CDR1 is SGDLS, CDR2 YYNGEE. The CDR3 has 13 amino acids. CDR3 sequence: CASSGRSENEQFF. CDR3 bases: TGTGCCAGCAGCGGGAGGTCTGAGAATGAGCAGTTCTTC.

This chain uses TRBV11-2 with TRBJ2-2; weak D call: TRBD2 (6 bases). The germline CDR1 and CDR2 sequences are SGHAT and FQNNGV. The CDR3 sequence is 16 residues long. V was shortened by 8 bases and J by 3 bases, with 19 bases between the two germline ends. DNA of the CDR3: TGTGCCAGCTCCTTTCGGGGGAGTGGGGACACCGGGGAGCTGTTTTTT. Translation gives CASSFRGSGDTGELFF.

This clone was detected only a few times. The same CDR3 arises from other DNA sequences in this sample as well. The rearrangement uses TRBV6-6 and TRBJ2-7; D is undetermined. Trimming cost V 0 bases and J 3 bases, with 6 bases left between them. The V gene's germline CDR1 is MNHNY and CDR2 SVGAGI (reference sequence). The CDR3 length is 13 residues. CDR3 coding DNA: TGTGCCAGCAGTTACTCGTCCAGCTACGAGCAGTACTTC. Translation gives CASSYSSSYEQYF.